Given below is one T cell receptor beta chain in context. Its antigen is not identified. Trimming removed 5 bases at V and 2 bases at J, with 6 bases between. This CDR3 contains 12 residues. CDR1 is SGHTA and CDR2 is FQGNSA in the germline V gene. The data derive from a study of T cells after posttransplantation cyclophosphamide. Study-wide results and caveats: Later post-transplant blood repertoires were often dominated by donor CD8+ memory clones.

A marrow graft followed busulfan-fludarabine conditioning, with cyclophosphamide on days +3 and +4. Profiling relied on immunoSEQ multiplex PCR, and the TCRdb table lists in-frame clones only, not all of them. The sample holds some 17,000 clones, 85% to 95% seen once. The source material was CD4+ T cells sorted from blood, sampled after allogeneic stem cell transplant with posttransplant cyclophosphamide. This rearrangement joins TRBV7-2 to TRBJ1-1; D remains unclear. The sequence came from a male patient aged 60 to 75 who received an allogeneic stem cell transplant from a related donor and was CMV-positive. Some of the T cells might come from the graft donor. The CDR3 DNA follows: TGTGCCAGCAGCGTTCGTAACACTGAAGCTTTCTTT. The encoded protein is CASSVRNTEAFF. Looking up the rest from reference TRBV7-2 and TRBJ1-1 gives the full variable domain: GAGVSQSPSNKVTEKGKDVELRCDPISGHTALYWYRQSLGQGLEFLIYFQGNSAPDKSGLPSDRFSAERTGGSVSTLTIQRTQQEDSAVYLCASSVRNTEAFFGQGTRLTVV.